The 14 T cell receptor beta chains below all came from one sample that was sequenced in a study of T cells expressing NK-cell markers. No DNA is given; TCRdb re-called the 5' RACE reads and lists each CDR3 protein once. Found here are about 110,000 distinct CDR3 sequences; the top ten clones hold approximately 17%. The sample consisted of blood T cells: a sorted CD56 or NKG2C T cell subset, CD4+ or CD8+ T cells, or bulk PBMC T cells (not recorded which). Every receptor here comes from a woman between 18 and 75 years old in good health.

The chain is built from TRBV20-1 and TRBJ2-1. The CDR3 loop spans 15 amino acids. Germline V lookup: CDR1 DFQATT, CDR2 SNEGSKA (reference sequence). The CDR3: CSASRTESSYNEQFF.

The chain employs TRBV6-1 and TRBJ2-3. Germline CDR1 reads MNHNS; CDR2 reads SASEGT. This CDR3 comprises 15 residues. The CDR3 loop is CASSDSSGSADTQYF.

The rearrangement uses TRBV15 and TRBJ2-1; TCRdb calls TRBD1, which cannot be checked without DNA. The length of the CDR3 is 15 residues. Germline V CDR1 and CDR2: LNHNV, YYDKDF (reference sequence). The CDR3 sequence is CATSSERGSYNEQFF.

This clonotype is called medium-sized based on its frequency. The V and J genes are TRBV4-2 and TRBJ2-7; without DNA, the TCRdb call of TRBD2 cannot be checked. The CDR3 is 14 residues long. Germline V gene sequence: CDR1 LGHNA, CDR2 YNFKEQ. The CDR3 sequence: CASSPEAGSYEQYF.

The CDR3 protein is CASSYGQGSDTQYF. This chain joins TRBV6-2 or TRBV6-3 and TRBJ2-3; TCRdb names TRBD1, which stays unverified in the absence of DNA. Germline values: CDR1 MNHEY, CDR2 SVGEGT. The CDR3 consists of 14 residues.

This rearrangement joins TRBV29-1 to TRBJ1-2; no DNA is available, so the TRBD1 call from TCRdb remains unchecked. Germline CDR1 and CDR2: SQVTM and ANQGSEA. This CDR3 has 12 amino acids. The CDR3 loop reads CSSLGGDYGYTF.

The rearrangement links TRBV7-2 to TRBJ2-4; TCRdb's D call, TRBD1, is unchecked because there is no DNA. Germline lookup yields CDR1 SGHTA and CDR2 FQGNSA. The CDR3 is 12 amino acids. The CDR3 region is CASSPLSNIQYF.

CDR3 region: CSARDESPQGRIGETQYF. This chain connects TRBV20-1 to TRBJ2-5; TCRdb selects TRBD1, and the lack of DNA leaves this call unchecked. Germline V gives CDR1 DFQATT, CDR2 SNEGSKA (reference sequence). The CDR3 sequence is 18 residues long.

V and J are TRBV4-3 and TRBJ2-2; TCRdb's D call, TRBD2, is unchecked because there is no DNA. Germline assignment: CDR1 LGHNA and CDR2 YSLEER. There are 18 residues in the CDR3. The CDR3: CASSQLTSGGTNTGELFF.

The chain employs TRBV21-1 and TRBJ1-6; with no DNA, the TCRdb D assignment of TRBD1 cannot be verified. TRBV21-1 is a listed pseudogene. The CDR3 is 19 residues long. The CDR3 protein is CASSTGAGDSRKVGSPLHF.

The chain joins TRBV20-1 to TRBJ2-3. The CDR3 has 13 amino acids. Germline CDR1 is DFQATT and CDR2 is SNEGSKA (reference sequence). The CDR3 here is CSARQLIGDTQYF.

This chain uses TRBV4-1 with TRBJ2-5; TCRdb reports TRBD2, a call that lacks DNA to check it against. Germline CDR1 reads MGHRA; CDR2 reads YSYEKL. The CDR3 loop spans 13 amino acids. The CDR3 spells CASSYGGEETQYF.

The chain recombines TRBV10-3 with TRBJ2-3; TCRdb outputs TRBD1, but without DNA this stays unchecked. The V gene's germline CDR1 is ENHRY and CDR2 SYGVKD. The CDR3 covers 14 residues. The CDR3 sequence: CAIGPQGSTDTQYF.

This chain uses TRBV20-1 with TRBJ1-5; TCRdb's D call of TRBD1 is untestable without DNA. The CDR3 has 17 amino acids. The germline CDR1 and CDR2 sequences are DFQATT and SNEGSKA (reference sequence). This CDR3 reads CSAVPEAGWLGNQPQHF.